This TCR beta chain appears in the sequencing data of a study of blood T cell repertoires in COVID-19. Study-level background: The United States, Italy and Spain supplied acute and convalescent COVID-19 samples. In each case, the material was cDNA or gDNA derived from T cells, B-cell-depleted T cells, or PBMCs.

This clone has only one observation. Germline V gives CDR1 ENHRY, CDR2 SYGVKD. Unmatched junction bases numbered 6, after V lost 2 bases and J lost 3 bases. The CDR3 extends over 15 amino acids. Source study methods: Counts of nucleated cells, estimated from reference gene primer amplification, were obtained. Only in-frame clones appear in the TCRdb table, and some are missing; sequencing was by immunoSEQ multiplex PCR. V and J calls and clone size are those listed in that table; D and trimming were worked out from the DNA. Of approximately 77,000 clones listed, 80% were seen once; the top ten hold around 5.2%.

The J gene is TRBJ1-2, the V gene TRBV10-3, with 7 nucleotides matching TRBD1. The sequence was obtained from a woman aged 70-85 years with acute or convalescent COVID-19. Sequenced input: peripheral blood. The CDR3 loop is CAISEATGRDYGYTF. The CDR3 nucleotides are TGTGCCATCAGTGAGGCGACAGGGCGGGACTATGGCTACACCTTC.